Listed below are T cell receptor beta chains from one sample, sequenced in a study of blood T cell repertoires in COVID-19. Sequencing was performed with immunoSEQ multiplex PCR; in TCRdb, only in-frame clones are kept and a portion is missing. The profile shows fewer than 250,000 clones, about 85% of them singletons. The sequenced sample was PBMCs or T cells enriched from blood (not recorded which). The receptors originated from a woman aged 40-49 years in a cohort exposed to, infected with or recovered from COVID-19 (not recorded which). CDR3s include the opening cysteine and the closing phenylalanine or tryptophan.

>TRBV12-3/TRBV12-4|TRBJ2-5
CASSLWGGETQYF
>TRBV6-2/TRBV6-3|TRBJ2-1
CASSPSRGRALDGQFF
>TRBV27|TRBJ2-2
CASTAGGYAVELFF
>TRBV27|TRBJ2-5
CASTSLGTGGDQYF
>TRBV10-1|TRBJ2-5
CASSESASARETQYF
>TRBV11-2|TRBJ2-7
CASSLTQGMYEQYF
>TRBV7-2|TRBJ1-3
CASSLALGWSSGNTIYF
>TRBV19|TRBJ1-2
CASSMAGGGYGYTF
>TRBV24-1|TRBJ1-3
CATSEGRSGSGNTIYF
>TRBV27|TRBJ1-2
CASSFMQGIGYTF
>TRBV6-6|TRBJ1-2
CASSYPEAGYTF
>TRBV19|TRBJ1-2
CASSIKQGPNYGYTF
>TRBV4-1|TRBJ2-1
CASSQGSESSYNEQFF
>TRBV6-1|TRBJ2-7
CASSEASGPYEQYF
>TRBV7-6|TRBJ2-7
CASSSAGAPYEQYF
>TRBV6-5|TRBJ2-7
CASRDRGKEQYF
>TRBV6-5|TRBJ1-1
CASSYRRGTEAFF
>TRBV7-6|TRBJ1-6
CASSLGIGTGARIGDSPLHF
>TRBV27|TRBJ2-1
CASSFGTSGDDEQFF
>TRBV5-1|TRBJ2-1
CASSLAPSGSNEQFF
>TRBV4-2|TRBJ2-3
CASSQLEGTGDTQYF
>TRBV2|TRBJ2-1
CASSLPRRDEQFF
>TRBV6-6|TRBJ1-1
CASSYAGTENTEAFF
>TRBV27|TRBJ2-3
CASSFTGTGITTQYF
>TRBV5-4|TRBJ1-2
CASSLGQVNYGYTF
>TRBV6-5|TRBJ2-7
CASSPGAGAYEQYF
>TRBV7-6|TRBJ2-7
CASSPEPGTIHEQYF
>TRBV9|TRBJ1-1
CASSVTGNTEAFF
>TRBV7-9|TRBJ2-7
CASSLGGGDSYEQYF
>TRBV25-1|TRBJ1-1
CASSEFGRVKNTEAFF
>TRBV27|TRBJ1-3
CASSPSSGGGNTIYF
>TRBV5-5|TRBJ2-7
CASSPVRDGGRIYLGYEQYF
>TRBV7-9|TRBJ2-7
CASSGWGELSYEQYF
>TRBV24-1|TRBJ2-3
CATSLAGGTDTQYF
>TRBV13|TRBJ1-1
CASSLLDRDTEAFF
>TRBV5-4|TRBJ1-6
CASSLDRSSYNSPLHF
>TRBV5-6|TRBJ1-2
CASSREGSGLGYTF
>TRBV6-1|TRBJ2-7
CASSEGYTGWTYEQYF
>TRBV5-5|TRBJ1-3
CASSSGNAGNTIYF
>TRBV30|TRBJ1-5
CAWSVLHQPQHF
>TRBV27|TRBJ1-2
CASSPQGHYGYTF
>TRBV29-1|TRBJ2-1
CSVAREGPPDNEQFF
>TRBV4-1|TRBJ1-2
CASSQVSQGQNGYTF
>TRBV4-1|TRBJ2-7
CASSTGTGIYEQYF
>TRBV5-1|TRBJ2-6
CASSPETGGANVLTF
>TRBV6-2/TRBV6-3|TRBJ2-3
CASSYPAPTSGPTDTQYF
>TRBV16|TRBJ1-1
CASSQRGGNTEAFF
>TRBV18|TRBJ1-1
CASSRQKNTEAFF
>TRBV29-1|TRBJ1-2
CSTRQGSGYTF
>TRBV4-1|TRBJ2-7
CASSMTSGRSEQYF
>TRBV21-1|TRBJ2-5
CASSKRLAGFRETQYF
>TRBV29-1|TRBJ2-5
CSVEGGRVEETQYF
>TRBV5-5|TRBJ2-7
CASSWGRGAYEQYF
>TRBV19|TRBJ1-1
CASSLAGGTEAFF
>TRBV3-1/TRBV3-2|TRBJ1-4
CASSRGTGGVANEKLFF
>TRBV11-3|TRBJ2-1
CASSSRGLALYNEQFF
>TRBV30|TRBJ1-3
CAWSESGNTIYF
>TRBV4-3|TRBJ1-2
CASSHPSAEGNGYTF
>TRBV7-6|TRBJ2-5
CASSLWASGVLGETQYF